This passage covers 26 T cell receptor beta chains from one sample sequenced in a study of identical twins. TCRdb fed the 5' RACE reads into MiXCR, producing one record per CDR3 protein. The sample holds 700,000 to 950,000 distinct CDR3 sequences, roughly an eighth seen once. These data also featured in a second study, about yellow fever vaccine responses in identical twins.

Sequenced: PBMCs. The origin of the receptors is a woman aged 18 to 35 in good health.

V usage is TRBV5-1 and J usage is TRBJ2-5; no firm D call. Germline V gene sequence: CDR1 SGHRS, CDR2 YFSETQ. V lost 0 bases and J 10 bases, leaving 13 bases between the germline ends. CDR3 length equals 13 residues. Here the CDR3 reads CASSLGGTAHQYF. In DNA, the CDR3 is TGCGCCAGCAGCTTGGGTGGTACCGCGCACCAGTACTTC.

This clonotype was counted only a few times. The V and J genes are TRBV4-1 and TRBJ2-7; D is uncertain. The V gene's germline CDR1 is MGHRA and CDR2 YSYEKL. The V gene lost 2 bases and the J gene lost 3 bases, with 14 bases spanning the gap. The CDR3 is 15 residues long. CDR3 sequence (DNA): TGCGCCAGCAGCCAACAGGCACTTCCCCTCTACGAGCAGTACTTC. Its translation: CASSQQALPLYEQYF.

The sample holds many counts of this clonotype. The chain links TRBV24-1 to TRBJ2-3; D unresolved. Trimming pared 3 bases from V and 8 bases from J, leaving 14 bases between. The germline V gene has CDR1 KGHDR and CDR2 SFDVKD. CDR3 length equals 14 residues. In DNA form, the CDR3 reads TGTGCCACCAGTGATGTACTCACATCAGCTACGCAGTATTTT. Translated: CATSDVLTSATQYF.

The genes are TRBV11-2 and TRBJ2-1; weak D call: TRBD2 (6 bases). The length of the CDR3 is 16 residues. Germline values: CDR1 SGHAT, CDR2 FQNNGV. With 3 bases removed from V and 8 bases from J, the gap between germline ends came to 20 bases. The DNA of the CDR3 is TGTGCCAGCAGCTTCTTACTAGCCCGAGTAGGTGATGAGCAGTTCTTC. Translated: CASSFLLARVGDEQFF.

This chain connects TRBV6-1 to TRBJ1-3, with a weak D call TRBD1 (5 bases). Germline V gives CDR1 MNHNS, CDR2 SASEGT. The CDR3 is 14 amino acids. Trimming left V 6 bases short and J 3 bases short, with 12 bases between. CDR3 coding DNA: TGTGCCAGCAGGAGAGGGGAGGGTGGAAACACCATATATTTT. This sequence encodes CASRRGEGGNTIYF.

This clonotype was seen many times. V is TRBV2 and J is TRBJ2-7; either TRBD1 or TRBD2 may supply D (5 bases each). The CDR3 totals 12 residues. V dropped 7 bases and J dropped 0 bases, with 7 bases sitting between them. Germline CDR1 reads SNHLY; CDR2 reads FYNNEI. CDR3 loop: CASTGSSYEQYV. CDR3 DNA sequence: TGTGCCAGCACAGGGAGCTCCTACGAGCAGTACGTC.

The chain is built from TRBV6-5 and TRBJ1-6, with 7 bases fitting TRBD1. Germline V gene lookup returns CDR1 MNHEY and CDR2 SVGAGI. Losses at the gene ends were 2 bases for V and 7 bases for J; bases not matched to a gene: 5. CDR3 size: 15 residues. The CDR3 sequence: CASSYNSQGNSPLHF. The CDR3 bases are TGTGCCAGCAGTTACAATTCACAGGGGAATTCACCCCTCCACTTT.

V is TRBV7-2 and J is TRBJ1-1; D unresolved. The V end was cut by 5 bases, the J end by 5 bases, with 12 bases between. CDR3 size: 13 residues. From germline, CDR1 is SGHTA and CDR2 FQGNSA. CDR3 DNA sequence: TGTGCCAGCAGCCACCCTTTGATTACTGAAGCTTTCTTT. As protein: CASSHPLITEAFF.

This clonotype was seen a handful of times. The rearrangement joins TRBV10-3 to TRBJ1-1; D might be TRBD1 (5 bases). The CDR3 runs to 14 residues. V lost 5 bases and J lost 0, with 10 bases in between. Per the germline V gene, CDR1 is ENHRY and CDR2 is SYGVKD. The CDR3 DNA is TGTGCCATCAGTCTAGGGACCATGAACACTGAAGCTTTCTTT. It encodes CAISLGTMNTEAFF.

This clonotype was seen repeatedly, ten times or more. At one of its ends the junction is not consistent with the germline gene, which may arise from a read error. V is TRBV5-1 and J is TRBJ2-7, with 8 positions matching TRBD2. Germline loops: CDR1 SGHRS, CDR2 YFSETQ. There are 14 residues in the CDR3. CDR3 loop: CASSLTGGGYEQYF. The CDR3 bases are TGTGCCAGCAGTCTGACGGGAGGGGGGTACGAGCAGTACTTC.

The sample holds many counts of this clonotype. This chain connects TRBV12-3 or TRBV12-4 to TRBJ2-3, with D unresolved. V was clipped by 6 bases and J by 1 base, with 11 bases between them. CDR3 length: 14 amino acids. The CDR3 spells CASRGPERTDTQYF. CDR3 DNA: TGTGCCAGCAGGGGCCCTGAACGCACAGATACGCAGTATTTT.

This clonotype was seen many times. The V call is TRBV27, the J call TRBJ1-2; D uncertain. CDR1 MNHEY and CDR2 SMNVEV come from the germline V gene (reference sequence). The V gene lost 5 bases and the J gene lost 0 bases, with 19 bases spanning the gap. The CDR3 is 17 residues long. This CDR3 is CASSPTLSENSNYGYTF. For the CDR3, the DNA is TGTGCCAGCAGTCCGACTCTCTCCGAAAATTCTAACTATGGCTACACCTTC.

This clonotype was seen at least ten times. The chain has TRBV11-2 and TRBJ2-2; TRBD2 matches at 9 bases. Germline loops: CDR1 SGHAT, CDR2 FQNNGV. Trimming took 2 bases from V and 4 from J; bases not matched to a gene: 14. The CDR3 contains 19 residues. CDR3 sequence (DNA): TGTGCCAGCAGCTTACACCCGGGATTAGCGGGGGCCCCCACCGGGGAGCTGTTTTTT. Protein product: CASSLHPGLAGAPTGELFF.

This clonotype was seen many times. The chain uses TRBV15 and TRBJ1-1; TRBD1 matches 8 bases. V was clipped by 6 bases and J by 8 bases; unmatched bases: 14. The CDR3 contains 15 residues. CDR1 LNHNV and CDR2 YYDKDF come from the germline V gene (reference sequence). Written as DNA, the CDR3 is TGTGCCACCAGTTTAGGGAGCTTGACAGGGGACGAAGCTTTCTTT. This sequence encodes CATSLGSLTGDEAFF.

This rearrangement joins TRBV2 to TRBJ2-5; 9 bases align to TRBD2. Looked up from germline, CDR1 is SNHLY and CDR2 is FYNNEI. Germline trimming cut 10 bases from V and 4 bases from J; bases unmatched to any gene: 10. The CDR3 runs 14 residues. This CDR3 reads CATRLAEGGETQYF. The CDR3 DNA reads as TGTGCCACCAGACTAGCGGAGGGGGGAGAGACCCAGTACTTC.

This clonotype appeared once. This chain links TRBV6-6 with TRBJ2-5; no clear D gene. Trimming took off 6 bases at V and 5 bases at J, with 10 bases between the two ends. CDR1 MNHNY and CDR2 SVGAGI come from the germline V gene (reference sequence). The CDR3 spans 12 residues. The CDR3 DNA reads TGTGCCAGCAGCACCGTCGGGGAGACCCAGTACTTC. This sequence encodes CASSTVGETQYF.

This clonotype was seen more than once but under ten times. This chain joins TRBV2 and TRBJ2-7; 7 nucleotides align to TRBD2. With 3 bases clipped from V and 3 bases from J, the junction kept 2 bases outside the gene matches. CDR3 length: 13 amino acids. Germline V lookup: CDR1 SNHLY, CDR2 FYNNEI. CDR3 coding DNA: TGTGCCAGCAGTGAGTGGACTAGCTACGAGCAGTACTTC. It is translated as CASSEWTSYEQYF.

J is TRBJ1-1 and V is TRBV6-1; the match to TRBD1 covers 12 bases. The CDR3 consists of 16 residues. V shed 6 bases and J 4 bases; nucleotides not matched to a gene: 9. CDR1 and CDR2 from the germline V gene are MNHNS and SASEGT. The CDR3 bases are TGTGCCAGCAGAGCACCGGGACAGGGGGCGGGCACTGAAGCTTTCTTT. Residues: CASRAPGQGAGTEAFF.

This clonotype has only a few counts. The J gene is TRBJ2-7, the V gene TRBV5-5; D might be TRBD1 or TRBD2, each matching 5 bases. The CDR3 consists of 15 residues. Germline V gene data show CDR1 as SGHKS and CDR2 as YYEKEE (reference sequence). Between the trimmed V and J ends, which lost 4 bases and 0 bases, there was a span of 14 bases. The CDR3 DNA reads TGTGCCAGCAGCCGGACCTGGGGGAGCTCCTACGAGCAGTACGTC. Its translation is CASSRTWGSSYEQYV.

This clonotype has a count of ten or more. J is TRBJ2-2 and V is TRBV6-2 or TRBV6-3; perhaps TRBD2 as D (6 bases). The CDR3 runs 15 residues. In germline, CDR1 is MNHEY, CDR2 SVGEGT. V gave up 8 bases and J gave up 6 bases, with 19 bases separating them. The CDR3 DNA follows: TGTGCCAGCCTCAACCCGACTAGTCTAGCCGGGGAGCTGTTTTTT. Translated, it gives CASLNPTSLAGELFF.

The V gene is TRBV20-1, the J gene TRBJ2-1; 10 bases match TRBD2. With V trimmed by 7 bases and J by 6 bases, 3 bases remained unmatched. Germline CDR1 DFQATT, CDR2 SNEGSKA (reference sequence). The CDR3 runs to 12 residues. The CDR3 DNA is TGCAGTGAAGCGGGGGGGCCCAATGAGCAGTTCTTC. This encodes CSEAGGPNEQFF.

The chain employs TRBV7-2 and TRBJ1-1, with D possibly being TRBD1 (5 bases). The germline CDR1 and CDR2 sequences are SGHTA and FQGNSA. The CDR3 consists of 16 residues. Trimming shortened V by 5 bases and J by 5 bases, and 21 bases separated the two germline ends. Written as DNA, the CDR3 is TGTGCCAGCAGCCCACAGGCACCCGGCCCTGGGACTGAAGCTTTCTTT. Translating it yields CASSPQAPGPGTEAFF.

V usage is TRBV18 and J usage is TRBJ1-5; 7 nucleotides match TRBD1. J gave up 3 bases and V 5 bases, and 10 bases lay outside the gene matches. The CDR3 loop spans 16 amino acids. The germline CDR1 and CDR2 sequences are KGHSH and LQKENI. This CDR3 is CASSAVRTGTNQPQHF. CDR3 nucleotide sequence: TGTGCCAGCTCAGCCGTACGGACAGGCACCAATCAGCCCCAGCATTTT.

The chain uses TRBV20-1 and TRBJ1-6; D perhaps matches TRBD1 (5 bases). Looked up from germline, CDR1 is DFQATT and CDR2 is SNEGSKA (reference sequence). V shed 3 bases and J shed 6 bases, with 9 bases lying between them. The CDR3 is made up of 13 amino acids. Here the CDR3 reads CSASETANSPLHF. The CDR3, as DNA: TGCAGTGCTAGTGAGACAGCTAATTCACCCCTCCACTTT.

This clonotype was counted between two and nine times. V and J are TRBV3-1 and TRBJ2-7; no clear D gene. The ends were cut back, 1 base at V and 3 bases at J, with 16 bases in the middle. This CDR3 is built from 16 residues. Germline V gene lookup returns CDR1 LGHDT and CDR2 YNNKEL (reference sequence). This chain's CDR3 is CASSQVGSSRVYEQYF. DNA of the CDR3: TGTGCCAGCAGCCAAGTAGGATCTTCAAGAGTCTACGAGCAGTACTTC.

Notes on this clonotype: An end of the junction does not agree with germline; a read error may underlie this. This chain links TRBV11-1 with TRBJ2-1, with TRBD1 identical over 7 bases. Germline assignment: CDR1 SGHAT and CDR2 FQDESV (reference sequence). CDR3 size: 18 residues. This chain's CDR3 is CASSPKVVTGSSYNEQLF. The CDR3 region has the DNA TGTGCCAGCAGCCCGAAAGTCGTGACAGGGAGCTCCTACAATGAGCAGCTCTTC.